This T cell receptor (beta chain) was sequenced in a study of blood T cell repertoires in COVID-19. Across the study: In each case, the material was cDNA or gDNA derived from T cells, B-cell-depleted T cells, or PBMCs.

CDR3 size: 13 residues. From germline, CDR1 is LGHDT and CDR2 YNNKEL (reference sequence). The germline V and J ends were trimmed by 8 bases and 0 bases, with 5 bases remaining between them. Methods used by the authors: Estimation of nucleated cell counts was performed using reference gene primer amplification. The table came from immunoSEQ multiplex PCR; TCRdb's copy has only in-frame clones and leaves some out. The DNA gave D and trimming, while V, J and clone size come from that table. Of hundreds of thousands of clones listed, approximately 86% are singletons. The chain is built from TRBV3-1 (or the pseudogene TRBV3-2) and TRBJ1-6, with D unclear. Sample: PBMCs or T cells enriched from blood (not recorded which). The source of this sequence is a woman between 18 and 30 years old who had recovered from COVID-19. CDR3: CASGSSYNSPLHF. As DNA, the CDR3 is TGTGCCAGCGGGAGCTCCTATAATTCACCCCTCCACTTT.